These 5 T cell receptor beta chains were all obtained from the same sample, sequenced in a study of CD8 T cells in ankylosing spondylitis. TCRdb reprocessed the 5' RACE reads with MiXCR, giving one entry per CDR3 protein. This table has about 160,000 distinct CDR3 sequences, around two fifths appearing once. Sequenced: synovial fluid, either unsorted or a sorted T cell fraction (not recorded which). These receptors were collected from a male donor with ankylosing spondylitis.

This clonotype was seen repeatedly, ten times or more. The chain uses TRBV29-1 and TRBJ1-4, with D uncertain. V shed 5 bases and J shed 5 bases, with 6 bases lying between them. The CDR3 has 11 residues. From germline, CDR1 is SQVTM and CDR2 ANQGSEA. The chain's CDR3 is CSVRRNEKLFF. CDR3 DNA sequence: TGCAGCGTTAGACGGAATGAAAAACTGTTTTTT.

The chain combines TRBV12-3 or TRBV12-4 with TRBJ2-7, with D tentatively TRBD1 (6 bases). CDR3 length equals 13 residues. V was cut by 6 bases and J by 10 bases, with 19 bases left in between. The CDR3 loop is CASSLAGRGHQYF. In DNA, the CDR3 is TGTGCCAGCAGCCTTGCCGGCAGGGGCCATCAGTACTTC.

This clonotype was observed a few times. This chain connects TRBV2 to TRBJ1-1; D perhaps matches TRBD1 (6 bases). The germline CDR1 and CDR2 sequences are SNHLY and FYNNEI. V was clipped by 3 bases and J by 1 base, with 18 bases between them. This CDR3 contains 17 residues. In DNA, the CDR3 is TGTGCCAGCAGTGAGTGGGACACCCCGCGCTCGAACACTGAAGCTTTCTTT. Residues: CASSEWDTPRSNTEAFF.

The gene calls are TRBV7-2 and TRBJ2-7; 9 bases line up with TRBD1. Germline V gene lookup returns CDR1 SGHTA and CDR2 FQGNSA. The CDR3 spans 15 residues. V lost 5 bases and J lost 3; bases outside the gene matches: 8. CDR3 DNA: TGTGCCAGCAGCATACATCCGGGACAGGGCTACGAGCAGTACTTC. Its translation: CASSIHPGQGYEQYF.

The chain combines TRBV25-1 with TRBJ2-3, with D possibly matching TRBD1 (5 bases). Looked up from germline, CDR1 is MGHDK and CDR2 is SYGVNS. Trimming stripped 6 bases from V and 5 bases from J, with 12 bases between. This CDR3 has 13 amino acids. As DNA, the CDR3 is TGTGCCAGCAGCCCAGACAGAGGAGATACGCAGTATTTT. Translated, it gives CASSPDRGDTQYF.